This record looks at one T cell receptor beta chain sequence and its context. Its antigen is undetermined. The data were obtained in a study of cytomegalovirus exposure and HLA in healthy donors. Study as a whole: HLA-typed donors were the source of about 85 million unique TCRs held in an early data release.

General study points: Several of the most significant clusters appeared linked to common viral pathogens, based on a later analysis. Roughly even sequencing depth across donors was the assumption behind the presence/absence analyses. TCR beta sequences numbering fewer than 20,000 were associated with HLA alleles at 0.05 false discovery rate in a later analysis.

Use of 60 Vbeta and 13 Jbeta primers characterized the PCR. TCRdb keeps only in-frame clones here, not all; method: immunoSEQ multiplex PCR. This table holds just under 250,000 clones, 82% found once. The ends were cut back, 4 bases at V and 7 bases at J, with 17 bases in the middle. The CDR3 contains 15 residues. CDR1 and CDR2 (germline): SGDLS, YYNGEE. The sequence was collected from a middle-aged woman in good health and CMV-seropositive. The V call is TRBV9, the J call TRBJ2-2, with D tentatively TRBD2 (5 bases). The sample taken for sequencing was PBMCs. DNA for the CDR3: TGTGCCAGCAGCCCCGGGCGGCGGGCCCTCGGGGAGCTGTTTTTT. Translation: CASSPGRRALGELFF.